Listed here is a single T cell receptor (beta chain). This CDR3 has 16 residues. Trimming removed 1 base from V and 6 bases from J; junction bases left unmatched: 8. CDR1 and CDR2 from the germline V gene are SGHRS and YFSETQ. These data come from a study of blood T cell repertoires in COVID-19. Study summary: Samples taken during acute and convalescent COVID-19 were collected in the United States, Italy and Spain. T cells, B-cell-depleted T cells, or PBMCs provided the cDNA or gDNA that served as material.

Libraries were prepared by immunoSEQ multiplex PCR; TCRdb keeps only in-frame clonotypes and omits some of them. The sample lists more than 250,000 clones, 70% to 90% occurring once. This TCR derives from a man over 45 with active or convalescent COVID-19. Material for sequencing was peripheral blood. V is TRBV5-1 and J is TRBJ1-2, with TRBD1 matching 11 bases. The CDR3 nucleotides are TGCGCCAGCAGCTTGTTGGGGGACAGGGGGGCGCATGGCTACACCTTC. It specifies CASSLLGDRGAHGYTF.